The rows below give T cell receptor beta chains drawn from one sample of a study of neurological immune-mediated disorders. TCRdb itself ran the 5' RACE reads through MiXCR, one entry per CDR3 protein. The sample shows 35,000 or so distinct CDR3 sequences, 10% of them seen only once. Sequencing was done on a sample of PBMCs. The receptors here all came from a woman aged 25 to 39 with HTLV-1-associated myelopathy (HAM/TSP). Both conserved end residues are part of each CDR3. The D gene is left open where the match is weak. Size is stated for part of the rows, as once, few or many counts, or as a class when the clone is expanded.

>TRBJ2-3|TRBD2|TRBV6-5|many
CASSTFLAGGPDTQYF
TGTGCCAGCAGCACCTTCCTAGCGGGGGGGCCAGATACGCAGTATTTT
>TRBJ1-5|-|TRBV2|many
CASSEGQVSNQPQHF
TGTGCCAGCAGTGAAGGCCAGGTTAGCAATCAGCCCCAGCATTTT
>TRBJ2-7|-|TRBV3-1|many
CASSLYSYEQYF
TGTGCCAGCAGCCTTTACAGTTACGAGCAGTACTTC
>TRBJ1-3|-|TRBV5-6|few
CASSFYICSAREPSGNTIYF
-
>TRBJ1-2|-|TRBV20-1|many
CSARDHRNYGYTF
TGCAGTGCTAGAGATCACCGGAACTATGGCTACACCTTC
>TRBJ2-3|TRBD2|TRBV5-1|many
CASSFLLGGSTDTQYF
TGCGCCAGCAGCTTCCTTTTGGGGGGGAGCACAGATACGCAGTATTTT
>TRBJ2-2|-|TRBV6-5|many
CASSGNTGELFF
TGTGCCAGCAGCGGAAACACCGGGGAGCTGTTTTTT
>TRBJ2-7|-|TRBV13|many
CASSYRDTNYEQYF
TGTGCCAGCAGCTACCGGGACACAAACTACGAGCAGTACTTC
>TRBJ1-4|TRBD1|TRBV20-1|-
CSASPSDRASEKLFF
TGCAGTGCTAGCCCCTCCGACAGGGCGAGTGAAAAACTGTTTTTT
>TRBJ1-2|-|TRBV7-2|many
CASSVQGVTNGYTF
TGTGCCAGCAGCGTTCAAGGGGTCACAAATGGCTACACCTTC
>TRBJ1-4|-|TRBV6-6|many
CASMGNEKLFF
TGTGCCAGCATGGGGAATGAAAAACTGTTTTTT
>TRBJ1-1|-|TRBV5-1|many
CASSLRLGSEAFF
TGCGCCAGCAGCCTTCGGTTGGGCAGTGAAGCTTTCTTT
>TRBJ2-6|-|TRBV7-3|many
CASSPPGANVLTF
TGTGCCAGCAGCCCCCCAGGGGCCAACGTCCTGACTTTC
>TRBJ2-1|-|TRBV7-2|many
CASSRGHLPQFF
TGTGCCAGCAGCCGGGGACACCTACCGCAGTTCTTC
>TRBJ1-2|-|TRBV9|many
CASSDSTGTPAAGGYTF
TGTGCCAGCAGCGACTCTACCGGGACTCCGGCCGCCGGGGGCTACACCTTC
>TRBJ2-3|-|TRBV5-1|many
CASSLPGSTDTQYF
TGCGCCAGCAGCTTACCGGGAAGCACAGATACGCAGTATTTT
>TRBJ2-2|TRBD2|TRBV7-9|many
CASSFLAGASTGELFF
TGTGCCAGCAGCTTTCTAGCGGGGGCTTCCACCGGGGAGCTGTTTTTT
>TRBJ2-3|TRBD2|TRBV5-1|many
CASSYSGGVITDTQYF
TGCGCCAGCAGCTACAGCGGGGGGGTAATCACAGATACGCAGTATTTT
>TRBJ2-4|TRBD1|TRBV6-1|many
CASSGGTGVDIQYF
TGTGCCAGCAGTGGAGGGACAGGGGTGGACATTCAGTACTTC
>TRBJ2-7|TRBD1|TRBV20-1|many
CSARGTGRGIEQYF
TGCAGTGCTAGGGGGACAGGGCGGGGGATTGAGCAGTACTTC
>TRBJ2-2|TRBD1|TRBV5-1|many
CASSKGTANTGELFF
TGCGCCAGCAGCAAGGGGACAGCGAACACCGGGGAGCTGTTTTTT
>TRBJ1-5|-|TRBV5-1|many
CASSLGGDNQPQHF
TGCGCCAGCAGCTTGGGTGGGGATAATCAGCCCCAGCATTTT